These 13 T cell receptor beta chains came from one sample sequenced in a study of blood T cell repertoires in COVID-19. Only in-frame clones appear in the TCRdb table, and some are missing; sequencing was by immunoSEQ multiplex PCR. The sample yields 150,000 to 200,000 clones, approximately 82% seen once. The specimen was PBMCs or T cells enriched from blood (not recorded which). Every receptor here comes from an older woman with acute COVID-19.

This clone was counted a single time. The chain couples TRBV7-2 to TRBJ2-1, with 8 bases identical to TRBD2. The CDR3 has 15 amino acids. V gave up 5 bases and J gave up 8 bases; unmatched junction bases: 11. Germline V gene lookup returns CDR1 SGHTA and CDR2 FQGNSA. CDR3 sequence (DNA): TGTGCCAGCAGCCCAGCGGGAGTATTTGTTGATGAGCAGTTCTTC. Translation gives CASSPAGVFVDEQFF. The entire variable domain, with the rest obtained from reference TRBV7-2 and TRBJ2-1, is as follows: GAGVSQSPSNKVTEKGKDVELRCDPISGHTALYWYRQSLGQGLEFLIYFQGNSAPDKSGLPSDRFSAERTGGSVSTLTIQRTQQEDSAVYLCASSPAGVFVDEQFFGPGTRLTVL.

The V and J genes are TRBV5-1 and TRBJ1-2, with a tentative D call TRBD1 (6 bases). CDR1 SGHRS and CDR2 YFSETQ come from the germline V gene. This CDR3 is 13 amino acids long. Trimming took 2 bases from V and 6 from J, leaving 11 bases between them. CDR3 DNA: TGCGCCAGCAGCTTACAGGGATTCCATGGCTACACCTTC. Amino acids: CASSLQGFHGYTF.

V is TRBV14 and J is TRBJ1-2; the match to TRBD1 covers 9 bases. The V gene's germline CDR1 is SGHDN and CDR2 FVKESK. The CDR3 spans 13 residues. Trimming at V came to 4 bases and at J to 6 bases, leaving 3 bases not matched to a gene. Here the CDR3 reads CASSPRQGDGYTF. CDR3 coding DNA: TGTGCCAGCAGCCCCAGACAGGGGGATGGCTACACCTTC.

This chain links TRBV6-5 with TRBJ1-2; TRBD1 is a possible D gene (6 bases). The CDR3 loop spans 15 amino acids. The germline V gene encodes CDR1 MNHEY and CDR2 SVGAGI. The V and J ends lost 4 bases and 1 base respectively, with 13 bases between them. CDR3 loop: CASSSQDRINYGYTF. The CDR3 DNA reads as TGTGCCAGCAGTTCTCAAGACAGGATTAACTATGGCTACACCTTC.

Note on this clone: A read error may account for a junction end that differs from germline. The chain has TRBV5-4 and TRBJ2-7; D is unclear. CDR3 length: 13 amino acids. Germline CDR1 is SGHNT and CDR2 is YYREEE (reference sequence). The CDR3 protein is CASSFDSPQAAHF. The DNA for the CDR3 is TGTGCCAGCAGCTTTGACTCACCCCAAGCCGCGCACTTC.

The V and J genes are TRBV4-3 and TRBJ2-5; TRBD1 aligns across 7 bases. The CDR3 sequence is 15 residues long. Germline V CDR1 and CDR2: LGHNA, YSLEER. V lost 2 bases and J lost 4; bases outside the gene matches: 7. CDR3 in amino acids: CASSQLGTVGETQYF. CDR3 sequence (DNA): TGCGCCAGCAGCCAACTCGGGACAGTTGGAGAGACCCAGTACTTC.

The chain combines TRBV9 with TRBJ2-1; 9 positions match TRBD2. The V gene end was trimmed by 0 bases and the J gene end by 8 bases; junction bases not matched to a gene: 6. Germline CDR1 is SGDLS and CDR2 is YYNGEE. The CDR3 length is 15 residues. The DNA for the CDR3 is TGTGCCAGCAGCGTAGTAGGCGGGAGGGTTTATGAGCAGTTCTTC. This gives the protein CASSVVGGRVYEQFF.

By sample share, this clone is medium-sized. The chain employs TRBV3-1 (or the pseudogene TRBV3-2) and TRBJ1-2, with D possibly TRBD1 on 6 matching bases. Germline lookup yields CDR1 LGHDT and CDR2 YNNKEL (reference sequence). Trimming removed 8 bases at V and 8 bases at J, with 18 bases between. The CDR3 runs to 13 residues. The chain's CDR3 is CASETSGGRGYTF. The CDR3 DNA reads TGTGCCAGCGAAACCTCGGGGGGGCGCGGCTACACCTTC.

The chain joins TRBV19 to TRBJ1-3, with unresolved D. Germline V gene lookup returns CDR1 LNHDA and CDR2 SQIVND (reference sequence). The V gene lost 3 bases and the J gene lost 0 bases, with 9 bases spanning the gap. The CDR3 has 15 residues. DNA for the CDR3: TGTGCCAGTAGTATCTCCAGATTCTCTGGAAACACCATATATTTT. It is translated as CASSISRFSGNTIYF.

The rearrangement links TRBV6-2 or TRBV6-3 to TRBJ1-2, with TRBD1 as a possible D gene (6 bases). The CDR3 totals 13 residues. Trimming pared 5 bases from V and 7 bases from J, leaving 14 bases between. Germline V gene sequence: CDR1 MNHEY, CDR2 SVGEGT. CDR3 in DNA: TGTGCCAGCAGTCTCCGGGACATGGGTGGCTACACCTTC. It codes for CASSLRDMGGYTF.

This clone was detected only once. The rearrangement links TRBV30 to TRBJ1-6, with 7 bases identical to TRBD1. The CDR3 is 15 residues long. The trim removed 2 bases at V and 10 bases at J, leaving 11 bases unmatched. Germline loops: CDR1 GTSNPN, CDR2 SVGIG (reference sequence). The CDR3 sequence is CAWSRSRTGNSPLHF. The CDR3 DNA reads TGTGCCTGGAGTCGTTCTAGGACAGGAAACTCACCCCTCCACTTT.

This clone was observed a single time. The chain uses TRBV4-3 and TRBJ1-2, with 9 bases lining up with TRBD1. With 4 bases clipped from V and 7 bases from J, the junction kept 10 bases outside the gene matches. Per germline, CDR1 LGHNA and CDR2 YSLEER. The CDR3 length is 15 residues. Here the CDR3 reads CASSPRDRVDPGYTF. CDR3 sequence (DNA): TGCGCCAGCAGCCCCCGGGACAGGGTTGATCCTGGCTACACCTTC.

J is TRBJ2-7 and V is TRBV5-5; tentative D call: TRBD1 (5 bases). There are 14 residues in the CDR3. Trimming took 4 bases from V and 3 from J, leaving 14 bases between them. The germline V gene encodes CDR1 SGHKS and CDR2 YYEKEE (reference sequence). The CDR3 nucleotides read TGTGCCAGCAGCCCTCGCGTGCAGGGCTACGAGCAGTACTTC. Its protein product is CASSPRVQGYEQYF.